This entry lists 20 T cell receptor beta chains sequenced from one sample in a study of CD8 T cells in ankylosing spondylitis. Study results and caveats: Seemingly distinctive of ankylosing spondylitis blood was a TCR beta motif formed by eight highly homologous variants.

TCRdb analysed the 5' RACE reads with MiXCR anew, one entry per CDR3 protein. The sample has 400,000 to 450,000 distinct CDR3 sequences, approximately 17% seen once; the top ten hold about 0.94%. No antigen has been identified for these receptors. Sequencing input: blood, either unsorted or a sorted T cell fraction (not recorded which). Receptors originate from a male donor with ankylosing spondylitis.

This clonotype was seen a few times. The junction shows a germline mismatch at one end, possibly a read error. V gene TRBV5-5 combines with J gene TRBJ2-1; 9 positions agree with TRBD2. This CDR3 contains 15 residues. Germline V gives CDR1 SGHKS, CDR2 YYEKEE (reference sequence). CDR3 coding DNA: TGTGCCAGCACCTTGTTAGCGGGAGCCTACAATGAGCAGTTCTTC. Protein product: CASTLLAGAYNEQFF.

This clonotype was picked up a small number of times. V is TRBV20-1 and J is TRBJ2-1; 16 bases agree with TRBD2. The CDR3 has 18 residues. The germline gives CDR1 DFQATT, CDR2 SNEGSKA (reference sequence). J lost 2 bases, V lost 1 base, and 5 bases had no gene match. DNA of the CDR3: TGCAGTGCTAGAGGTGGGACTAGCGGGAGGGAGACCTACAATGAGCAGTTCTTC. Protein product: CSARGGTSGRETYNEQFF.

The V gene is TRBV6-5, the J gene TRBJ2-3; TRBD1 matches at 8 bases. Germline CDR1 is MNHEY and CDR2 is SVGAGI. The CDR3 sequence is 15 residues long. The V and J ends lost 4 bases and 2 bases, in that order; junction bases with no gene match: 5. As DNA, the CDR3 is TGTGCCAGCAGTTCGACAGGGGACGACACAGATACGCAGTATTTT. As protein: CASSSTGDDTDTQYF.

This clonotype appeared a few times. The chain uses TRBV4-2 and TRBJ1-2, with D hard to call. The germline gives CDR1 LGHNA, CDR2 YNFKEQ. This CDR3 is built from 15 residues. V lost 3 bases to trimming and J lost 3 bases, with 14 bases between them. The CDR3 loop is CASSQIGPTDYGYTF. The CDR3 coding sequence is TGTGCCAGCAGCCAGATCGGACCCACTGACTATGGCTACACCTTC.

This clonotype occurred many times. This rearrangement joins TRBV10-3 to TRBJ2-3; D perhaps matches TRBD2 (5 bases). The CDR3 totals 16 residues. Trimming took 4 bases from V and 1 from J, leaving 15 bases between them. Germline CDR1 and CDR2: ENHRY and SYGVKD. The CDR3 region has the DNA TGTGCCATCAGTGGGTACAACGAGAGGGGCACAGATACGCAGTATTTT. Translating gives CAISGYNERGTDTQYF.

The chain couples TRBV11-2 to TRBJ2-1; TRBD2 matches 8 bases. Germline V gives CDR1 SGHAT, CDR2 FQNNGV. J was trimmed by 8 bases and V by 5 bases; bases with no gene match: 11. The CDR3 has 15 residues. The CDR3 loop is CASSQSFRGGDEQFF. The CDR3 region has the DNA TGTGCCAGCAGCCAGAGCTTTCGGGGGGGGGATGAGCAGTTCTTC.

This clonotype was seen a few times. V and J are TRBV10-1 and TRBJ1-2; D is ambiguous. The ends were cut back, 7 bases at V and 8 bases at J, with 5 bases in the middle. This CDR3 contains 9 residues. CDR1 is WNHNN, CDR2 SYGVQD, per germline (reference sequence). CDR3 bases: TGCGCCAGCACACACGGCTACACCTTC. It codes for CASTHGYTF.

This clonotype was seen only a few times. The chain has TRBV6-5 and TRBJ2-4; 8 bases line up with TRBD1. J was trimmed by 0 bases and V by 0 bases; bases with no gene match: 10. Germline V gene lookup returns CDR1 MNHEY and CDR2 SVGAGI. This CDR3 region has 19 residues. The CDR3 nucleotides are TGTGCCAGCAGTTACTCGATTGGCAGGGGGCGCGAAGCCAAAAACATTCAGTACTTC. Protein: CASSYSIGRGREAKNIQYF.

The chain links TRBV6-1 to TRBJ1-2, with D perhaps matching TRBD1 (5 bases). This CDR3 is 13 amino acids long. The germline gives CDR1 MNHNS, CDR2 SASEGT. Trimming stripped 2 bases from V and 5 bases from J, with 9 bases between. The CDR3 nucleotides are TGTGCCAGCAGTGAAAGTGGGGGATATGGCTACACCTTC. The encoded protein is CASSESGGYGYTF.

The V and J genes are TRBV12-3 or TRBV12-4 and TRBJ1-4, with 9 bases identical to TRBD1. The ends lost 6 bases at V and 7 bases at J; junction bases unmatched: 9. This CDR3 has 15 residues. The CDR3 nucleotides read TGTGCCAGCAGCCAAACAGGGGGCGCGGGTGAAAAACTGTTTTTT. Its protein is CASSQTGGAGEKLFF.

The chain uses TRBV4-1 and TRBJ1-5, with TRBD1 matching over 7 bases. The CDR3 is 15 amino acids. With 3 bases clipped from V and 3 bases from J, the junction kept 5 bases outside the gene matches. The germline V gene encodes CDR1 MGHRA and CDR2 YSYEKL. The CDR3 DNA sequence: TGCGCCAGCAGCCAGCGGGACAGAAACAATCAGCCCCAGCATTTT. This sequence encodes CASSQRDRNNQPQHF.

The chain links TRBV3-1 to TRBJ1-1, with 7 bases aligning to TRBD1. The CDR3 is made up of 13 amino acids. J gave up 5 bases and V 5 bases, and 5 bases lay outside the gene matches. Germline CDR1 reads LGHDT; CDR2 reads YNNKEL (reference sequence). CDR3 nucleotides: TGTGCCAGCAGCGTACGACAGGGAACTGAAGCTTTCTTT. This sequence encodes CASSVRQGTEAFF.

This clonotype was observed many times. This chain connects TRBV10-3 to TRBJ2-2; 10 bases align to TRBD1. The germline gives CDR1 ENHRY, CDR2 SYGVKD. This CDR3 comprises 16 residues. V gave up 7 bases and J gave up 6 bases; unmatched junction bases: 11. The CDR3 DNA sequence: TGTGCCATCAAGACGGGCGGGACAGGGGAGTCCGGGGAGCTGTTTTTT. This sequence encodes CAIKTGGTGESGELFF.

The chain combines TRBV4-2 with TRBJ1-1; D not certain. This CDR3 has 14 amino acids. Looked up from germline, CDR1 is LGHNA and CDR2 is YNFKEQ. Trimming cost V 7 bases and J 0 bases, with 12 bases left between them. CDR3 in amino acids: CASTRDMMNTEAFF. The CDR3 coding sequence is TGTGCCAGCACCCGAGACATGATGAACACTGAAGCTTTCTTT.

CDR3 in DNA: TGTGCCACCAGTGATAATGACGGACTCTATGGCTACACCTTC. Its translation: CATSDNDGLYGYTF. This sequence joins TRBV24-1 and TRBJ1-2; D remains unclear. The germline gives CDR1 KGHDR, CDR2 SFDVKD. This CDR3 has 14 residues. The V and J ends lost 3 bases and 4 bases respectively, with 11 bases between them.

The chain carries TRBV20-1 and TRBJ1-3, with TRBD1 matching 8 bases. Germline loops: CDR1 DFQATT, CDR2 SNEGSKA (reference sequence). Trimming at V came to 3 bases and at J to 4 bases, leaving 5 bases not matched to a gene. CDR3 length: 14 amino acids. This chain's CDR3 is CSARETGAGNTIYF. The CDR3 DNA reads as TGCAGTGCTAGGGAGACAGGGGCCGGAAACACCATATATTTT.

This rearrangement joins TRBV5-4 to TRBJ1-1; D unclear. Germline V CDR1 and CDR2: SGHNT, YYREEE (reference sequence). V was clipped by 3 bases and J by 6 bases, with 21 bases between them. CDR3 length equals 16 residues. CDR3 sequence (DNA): TGTGCCAGCAGCTCCGACTCCACCCGATTCGTCTCTGAAGCTTTCTTT. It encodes CASSSDSTRFVSEAFF. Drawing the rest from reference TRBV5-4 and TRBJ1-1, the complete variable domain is ETGVTQSPTHLIKTRGQQVTLRCSSQSGHNTVSWYQQALGQGPQFIFQYYREEENGRGNFPPRFSGLQFPNYSSELNVNALELDDSALYLCASSSDSTRFVSEAFFGQGTRLTVV.

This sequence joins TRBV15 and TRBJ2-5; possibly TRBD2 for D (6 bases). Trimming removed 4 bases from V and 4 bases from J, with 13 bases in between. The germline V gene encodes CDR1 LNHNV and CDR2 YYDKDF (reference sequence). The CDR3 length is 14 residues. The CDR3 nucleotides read TGTGCCACCAGCAAGAGGTCCGGGGGAGAGACCCAGTACTTC. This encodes CATSKRSGGETQYF.

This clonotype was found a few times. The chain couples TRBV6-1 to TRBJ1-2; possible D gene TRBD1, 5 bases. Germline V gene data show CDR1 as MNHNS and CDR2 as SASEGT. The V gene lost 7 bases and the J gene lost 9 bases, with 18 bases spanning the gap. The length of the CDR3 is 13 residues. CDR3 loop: CASTPDRDYSYTF. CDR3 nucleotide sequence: TGTGCCAGCACCCCTGACAGAGATTATAGCTACACCTTC.

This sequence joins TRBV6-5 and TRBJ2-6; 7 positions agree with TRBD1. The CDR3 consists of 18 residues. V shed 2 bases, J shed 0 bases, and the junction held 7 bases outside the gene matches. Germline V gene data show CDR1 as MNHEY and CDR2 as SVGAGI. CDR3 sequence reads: CASSYRDSKSSGANVLTF. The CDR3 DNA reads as TGTGCCAGCAGTTACCGGGACAGCAAATCCTCTGGGGCCAACGTCCTGACTTTC.